This T cell receptor beta chain originates from a study of cytomegalovirus exposure and HLA in healthy donors. Whole-study results and caveats: The study listed about 150 cytomegalovirus-associated TCR beta chains.

Germline V gene lookup returns CDR1 GTSNPN and CDR2 SVGIG (reference sequence). The CDR3 has 12 residues. V lost 2 bases and J 3 bases, leaving 4 bases between the germline ends. The study drew the donors from its approximately 120-subject validation cohort, separate from the approximately 700-subject first cohort. Repertoires were generated with immunoSEQ multiplex PCR, while TCRdb's copy carries only in-frame clones and drops some. The profile covers over 200,000 clones, with 88% appearing a single time and 2.9% taken by the ten largest. This clone has more than one count but fewer than ten. Its antigen is currently unknown.

Sequenced input: PBMCs. This clonotype was obtained from a woman between 18 and 29 years old in good health and CMV-seronegative. The genes are TRBV30 and TRBJ2-2; D unresolved. CDR3 residues: CAWSSHTGELFF. The CDR3 nucleotides are TGTGCCTGGAGTTCTCACACCGGGGAGCTGTTTTTT.